The 31 T cell receptor beta chains below come from one sample, sequenced in a study of radiotherapy plus CTLA-4 blockade in lung cancer. Assay: immunoSEQ multiplex PCR; the TCRdb copy retains only in-frame clones and omits some. This table has approximately 49,000 clones, around 83% appearing once. The starting material was peripheral blood, obtained from a patient treated with radiotherapy plus ipilimumab. Receptors originate from a human donor with non-small cell lung cancer whose response to radiotherapy plus ipilimumab could not be evaluated.

This chain uses TRBV7-9 with TRBJ1-2, with D possibly matching TRBD1 (5 bases). The CDR3 runs 15 residues. V gave up 2 bases and J gave up 1 base, with 11 bases separating them. In germline, CDR1 is SEHNR, CDR2 FQNEAQ (reference sequence). CDR3 in amino acids: CASSLFRALNYGYTF. CDR3 nucleotides: TGTGCCAGCAGCTTATTCAGGGCCCTTAACTATGGCTACACCTTC.

In nucleotides, the CDR3 is TGCGCCAGCAGCTTGGAGGGGGGGATGAACACTGAAGCTTTCTTT. It translates to CASSLEGGMNTEAFF. The chain combines TRBV5-1 with TRBJ1-1; D perhaps matches TRBD1 (6 bases). V was trimmed by 0 bases and J by 0 bases, leaving 9 bases between them. CDR3 length equals 15 residues. CDR1 SGHRS and CDR2 YFSETQ come from the germline V gene.

This clone appeared a few times. The chain employs TRBV11-2 and TRBJ1-4; tentative D call: TRBD1 (6 bases). Germline CDR1 is SGHAT and CDR2 is FQNNGV. Trimming removed 5 bases at V and 8 bases at J, with 18 bases between. The CDR3 has 15 amino acids. The CDR3 here is CASSPRGGGPEKLFF. The CDR3 nucleotides read TGTGCCAGCAGCCCCAGGGGCGGGGGGCCCGAAAAACTGTTTTTT.

V and J are TRBV5-1 and TRBJ2-7, with 7 bases fitting TRBD1. V was clipped by 0 bases and J by 3 bases; unmatched bases: 3. The CDR3 is 14 amino acids. Germline V gene data show CDR1 as SGHRS and CDR2 as YFSETQ. Here the CDR3 DNA reads TGCGCCAGCAGCTTGGGACAGGGAAGCTACGAGCAGTACTTC. This codes for CASSLGQGSYEQYF.

The chain is built from TRBV2 and TRBJ1-2; a possible D gene is TRBD1 (5 bases). The CDR3 runs 14 residues. Trimming took off 5 bases at V and 8 bases at J, with 18 bases between the two ends. CDR1 and CDR2 (germline): SNHLY, FYNNEI. Here the CDR3 reads CASSWGLSPLGYTF. The CDR3 coding sequence is TGTGCCAGCAGTTGGGGACTCTCCCCGCTGGGCTACACCTTC.

The chain joins TRBV7-9 to TRBJ2-7, with D unresolved. The CDR3 length is 12 residues. Germline assignment: CDR1 SEHNR and CDR2 FQNEAQ (reference sequence). V was clipped by 5 bases and J by 1 base, with 6 bases between them. CDR3 DNA: TGTGCCAGCAGCCCTCTTTCCTACGAGCAGTACTTC. It is translated as CASSPLSYEQYF.

The count of this clone is one. This chain uses TRBV5-1 with TRBJ2-5; 11 nucleotides align to TRBD1. V was clipped by 4 bases and J by 4 bases; unmatched bases: 3. The CDR3 runs to 14 residues. The germline V gene has CDR1 SGHRS and CDR2 YFSETQ. This CDR3 reads CASSPGTGGETQYF. CDR3 DNA: TGCGCCAGCAGCCCCGGGACAGGGGGAGAGACCCAGTACTTC.

CDR3 region: CASSAALQVPLEQYF. The CDR3 DNA follows: TGTGCCAGCAGCGCCGCCTTACAGGTCCCTCTTGAGCAGTACTTC. The J gene is TRBJ2-7, the V gene TRBV28; possibly TRBD1 for D (5 bases). Trimming shortened V by 6 bases and J by 7 bases, and 22 bases separated the two germline ends. The CDR3 sequence is 15 residues long. Germline assignment: CDR1 MDHEN and CDR2 SYDVKM. The variable domain in full, completed from reference TRBV28 and TRBJ2-7, reads DVKVTQSSRYLVKRTGEKVFLECVQDMDHENMFWYRQDPGLGLRLIYFSYDVKMKEKGDIPEGYSVSREKKERFSLILESASTNQTSMYLCASSAALQVPLEQYFGPGTRLTVT.

As DNA, the CDR3 is TGTGCCAGCAGCTTAGACCGGACAGCGGCTTTCTTT. It yields the protein CASSLDRTAAFF. The gene calls are TRBV7-2 and TRBJ1-1, with D possibly being TRBD1 (6 bases). Germline-derived CDR1 and CDR2 are SGHTA and FQGNSA. This CDR3 region has 12 residues. The V end lost 1 base, the J end lost 11 bases, and 11 bases lay between the germline ends.

The rearrangement uses TRBV29-1 and TRBJ2-1; D is possibly TRBD2 (5 bases). Trimming shortened V by 5 bases and J by 4 bases, and 9 bases separated the two germline ends. The length of the CDR3 is 12 residues. Germline CDR1 SQVTM, CDR2 ANQGSEA. In DNA form, the CDR3 reads TGCAGCGTTCGAGGAGGATACAATGAGCAGTTCTTC. Its translation: CSVRGGYNEQFF.

The chain carries TRBV18 and TRBJ2-3; D is unclear. V shed 6 bases and J shed 6 bases, with 13 bases lying between them. This CDR3 contains 13 residues. The germline V gene has CDR1 KGHSH and CDR2 LQKENI. This CDR3 is CASSPLRLDTQYF. CDR3 nucleotide sequence: TGTGCCAGCTCTCCCCTACGGTTGGATACGCAGTATTTT. The variable domain in full, with the rest retrieved from reference TRBV18 and TRBJ2-3, is NAGVMQNPRHLVRRRGQEARLRCSPMKGHSHVYWYRQLPEEGLKFMVYLQKENIIDESGMPKERFSAEFPKEGPSILRIQQVVRGDSAAYFCASSPLRLDTQYFGPGTRLTVL.

The J gene is TRBJ1-5, the V gene TRBV30; TRBD1 might be the D (5 bases). CDR3 size: 15 residues. Trimming left V 1 base short and J 0 bases short, with 10 bases between. Germline V gene data show CDR1 as GTSNPN and CDR2 as SVGIG (reference sequence). The CDR3 DNA is TGTGCCTGGAGTGGTTCGACAGTTAGCAATCAGCCCCAGCATTTT. Amino acids: CAWSGSTVSNQPQHF.

This clone was observed a handful of times. The chain links TRBV7-8 to TRBJ1-1; tentative D call: TRBD1 (5 bases). Germline CDR1 reads SGHVS; CDR2 reads FQNEAQ. This CDR3 comprises 16 residues. With 2 bases removed from V and 3 bases from J, the gap between germline ends came to 16 bases. Here the CDR3 reads CASSLWRGIGDTEAFF. As DNA, the CDR3 is TGTGCCAGCAGCTTATGGCGGGGGATCGGGGACACTGAAGCTTTCTTT.

The V and J genes are TRBV5-4 and TRBJ2-4, with D perhaps TRBD1 (6 bases). CDR3 size: 16 residues. V shed 0 bases and J shed 3 bases, with 13 bases lying between them. Germline CDR1 is SGHNT and CDR2 is YYREEE (reference sequence). CDR3 bases: TGTGCCAGCAGCTTGGAAAGACAGGCAGGCAAAAACATTCAGTACTTC. It yields the protein CASSLERQAGKNIQYF. The variable domain in full, completed from reference TRBV5-4 and TRBJ2-4, reads ETGVTQSPTHLIKTRGQQVTLRCSSQSGHNTVSWYQQALGQGPQFIFQYYREEENGRGNFPPRFSGLQFPNYSSELNVNALELDDSALYLCASSLERQAGKNIQYFGAGTRLSVL.

The chain links TRBV4-2 to TRBJ2-1; D is perhaps TRBD2 (6 bases). V dropped 4 bases and J dropped 0 bases, with 28 bases sitting between them. CDR1 and CDR2 from the germline V gene are LGHNA and YNFKEQ. CDR3 size: 21 residues. The chain's CDR3 is CASSLLRRRAWDFSSYNEQFF. The CDR3, as DNA: TGTGCCAGCAGCCTCTTAAGACGGAGGGCCTGGGACTTTAGCTCCTACAATGAGCAGTTCTTC.

The chain combines TRBV29-1 with TRBJ1-4, with D perhaps TRBD1 (5 bases). Trimming shortened V by 7 bases and J by 5 bases, and 14 bases separated the two germline ends. CDR1 is SQVTM and CDR2 is ANQGSEA in the germline V gene. This CDR3 is 13 amino acids long. The chain's CDR3 is CSATGADNEKLFF. Here the CDR3 DNA reads TGCAGCGCCACTGGGGCAGACAATGAAAAACTGTTTTTT.

This clone has more than one count but fewer than ten. The V and J genes are TRBV29-1 and TRBJ1-2; 10 bases are a match to TRBD1. Germline V gene lookup returns CDR1 SQVTM and CDR2 ANQGSEA. V was clipped by 4 bases and J by 7 bases; unmatched bases: 3. CDR3 size: 12 residues. CDR3 in DNA: TGCAGCGTTGGGACAGGGGGGGGTGGCTACACCTTC. Protein sequence: CSVGTGGGGYTF.

This sequence joins TRBV7-2 and TRBJ2-3, with 10 bases that match TRBD2. V dropped 5 bases and J dropped 2; count of bases not matched to a gene: 7. Germline V gives CDR1 SGHTA, CDR2 FQGNSA. CDR3 size: 16 residues. The DNA of the CDR3 is TGTGCCAGCAGCCCCGGACTAGCGGCATACACAGATACGCAGTATTTT. As protein: CASSPGLAAYTDTQYF.

CDR3 sequence: CASSLVGTGSYEQYF. The CDR3 coding sequence is TGTGCCAGCAGCTTAGTGGGGACAGGCTCCTACGAGCAGTACTTC. This sequence joins TRBV7-2 and TRBJ2-7; 8 nucleotides agree with TRBD1. From germline, CDR1 is SGHTA and CDR2 FQGNSA. The V gene end was trimmed by 1 base and the J gene end by 0 bases; junction bases not matched to a gene: 2. The CDR3 has 15 amino acids.

The gene calls are TRBV6-1 and TRBJ1-5; perhaps TRBD1 as D (6 bases). V was shortened by 7 bases and J by 6 bases, with 16 bases between the two germline ends. The CDR3 has 14 amino acids. Germline V gene sequence: CDR1 MNHNS, CDR2 SASEGT. CDR3: CASKEGGDGQPQHF. For the CDR3, the DNA is TGTGCCAGCAAGGAGGGGGGGGACGGTCAGCCCCAGCATTTT.

CDR3 in amino acids: CASSSTGPAEAFF. DNA of the CDR3: TGTGCCAGCAGTTCGACAGGGCCGGCTGAAGCTTTCTTT. The rearrangement links TRBV28 to TRBJ1-1; TRBD1 matches 7 bases. From germline, CDR1 is MDHEN and CDR2 SYDVKM. This CDR3 is built from 13 residues. Trimming took 4 bases from V and 6 from J; bases not matched to a gene: 5. Variable domain in full (rest from reference TRBV28 and TRBJ1-1): DVKVTQSSRYLVKRTGEKVFLECVQDMDHENMFWYRQDPGLGLRLIYFSYDVKMKEKGDIPEGYSVSREKKERFSLILESASTNQTSMYLCASSSTGPAEAFFGQGTRLTVV.

This chain's CDR3 is CASSGQGAIQAGGLYEQYF. The CDR3 nucleotides read TGTGCCAGCAGTGGACAGGGAGCGATACAAGCGGGAGGGCTGTACGAGCAGTACTTC. V usage is TRBV2 and J usage is TRBJ2-7, with 10 nucleotides matching TRBD2. Germline CDR1 SNHLY, CDR2 FYNNEI. V shed 4 bases, J shed 4 bases, and the junction held 19 bases outside the gene matches. The CDR3 has 19 residues. Filled out from reference TRBV2 and TRBJ2-7, the complete variable domain reads EPEVTQTPSHQVTQMGQEVILRCVPISNHLYFYWYRQILGQKVEFLVSFYNNEISEKSEIFDDQFSVERPDGSNFTLKIRSTKLEDSAMYFCASSGQGAIQAGGLYEQYFGPGTRLTVT.

This chain connects TRBV28 to TRBJ2-7; 7 nucleotides agree with TRBD2. The CDR3 is made up of 14 amino acids. V shed 7 bases and J 4 bases; nucleotides not matched to a gene: 10. The germline V gene has CDR1 MDHEN and CDR2 SYDVKM. The CDR3 loop reads CASTPVGGGYEQYF. The CDR3 bases are TGTGCCAGCACCCCCGTGGGCGGGGGTTACGAGCAGTACTTC. The full variable domain, completed using reference TRBV28 and TRBJ2-7, is DVKVTQSSRYLVKRTGEKVFLECVQDMDHENMFWYRQDPGLGLRLIYFSYDVKMKEKGDIPEGYSVSREKKERFSLILESASTNQTSMYLCASTPVGGGYEQYFGPGTRLTVT.

The J gene is TRBJ2-1, the V gene TRBV19; 14 bases fit TRBD2. The V gene end was trimmed by 3 bases and the J gene end by 12 bases; junction bases not matched to a gene: 7. The CDR3 runs 15 residues. Germline V gene sequence: CDR1 LNHDA, CDR2 SQIVND (reference sequence). The CDR3 sequence: CASSIGTSGSLGQFF. CDR3 nucleotides: TGTGCCAGTAGTATTGGGACTAGCGGGAGTCTAGGGCAGTTCTTC.

The chain employs TRBV10-1 and TRBJ2-5, with a weak D call TRBD1 (6 bases). The end of the DNA fits TRBJ2-7 better, so the J call may be wrong. CDR1 is WNHNN, CDR2 SYGVQD, per germline (reference sequence). This CDR3 spans 14 amino acids. The CDR3 sequence is CASSRTALSYEQYF. Written as DNA, the CDR3 is TGCGCCAGCTCTCGGACAGCTCTTTCCTACGAGCAGTACTTC.

This chain connects TRBV19 to TRBJ2-2; tentatively, D is TRBD1 (6 bases). Trimming pared 2 bases from V and 3 bases from J, leaving 10 bases between. The CDR3 runs 15 residues. Germline V gene sequence: CDR1 LNHDA, CDR2 SQIVND (reference sequence). CDR3: CASSIRAGDTGELFF. Here the CDR3 DNA reads TGTGCCAGTAGTATAAGAGCAGGGGACACCGGGGAGCTGTTTTTT.

The V gene is TRBV7-6, the J gene TRBJ2-5; 8 positions agree with TRBD1. V shed 5 bases and J 5 bases; nucleotides not matched to a gene: 7. The CDR3 is 14 amino acids. From germline, CDR1 is SGHVS and CDR2 FNYEAQ. The CDR3 protein is CASSKTGAGETQYF. For the CDR3, the DNA is TGTGCCAGCAGCAAGACAGGGGCGGGGGAGACCCAGTACTTC.

This sequence joins TRBV29-1 and TRBJ2-7, with 7 bases identical to TRBD2. J lost 3 bases, V lost 5 bases, and 7 bases had no gene match. The CDR3 length is 13 residues. From germline, CDR1 is SQVTM and CDR2 ANQGSEA. CDR3 sequence reads: CSVSWTSGYEQYF. CDR3 nucleotide sequence: TGCAGCGTTTCTTGGACTAGTGGCTACGAGCAGTACTTC.

This rearrangement joins TRBV5-4 to TRBJ2-7, with 12 bases matching TRBD2. V was clipped by 3 bases and J by 5 bases; unmatched bases: 9. There are 16 residues in the CDR3. The germline V gene encodes CDR1 SGHNT and CDR2 YYREEE (reference sequence). DNA of the CDR3: TGTGCCAGCAGCTCGAGGACTAGCGGGACAACCCACGAGCAGTACTTC. It encodes CASSSRTSGTTHEQYF. The entire variable domain, with the rest obtained from reference TRBV5-4 and TRBJ2-7, is as follows: ETGVTQSPTHLIKTRGQQVTLRCSSQSGHNTVSWYQQALGQGPQFIFQYYREEENGRGNFPPRFSGLQFPNYSSELNVNALELDDSALYLCASSSRTSGTTHEQYFGPGTRLTVT.

This clone has a single count. The chain has TRBV30 and TRBJ1-3; D is unclear. Trimming took off 0 bases at V and 0 bases at J, with 12 bases between the two ends. This CDR3 is built from 16 residues. Germline V lookup: CDR1 GTSNPN, CDR2 SVGIG (reference sequence). Here the CDR3 reads CAWSVLGASSGNTIYF. DNA for the CDR3: TGTGCCTGGAGTGTACTGGGCGCCAGCTCTGGAAACACCATATATTTT. The complete variable domain, with remaining parts taken from reference TRBV30 and TRBJ1-3, reads SQTIHQWPATLVQPVGSPLSLECTVEGTSNPNLYWYRQAAGRGLQLLFYSVGIGQISSEVPQNLSASRPQDRQFILSSKKLLLSDSGFYLCAWSVLGASSGNTIYFGEGSWLTVV.

The chain employs TRBV15 and TRBJ1-2; 9 positions agree with TRBD1. Germline V lookup: CDR1 LNHNV, CDR2 YYDKDF (reference sequence). V gave up 3 bases and J gave up 6 bases; unmatched junction bases: 8. The CDR3 has 15 amino acids. The CDR3 sequence is CATSRDGTGRHGYTF. Here the CDR3 DNA reads TGTGCCACCAGCAGGGATGGGACAGGGAGGCATGGCTACACCTTC.